This T cell receptor beta chain was recovered during a study of cytotoxic CD8 clonotypes in ibrutinib-treated CLL (TCRdb year 2021). Turning to the overall study: The cohort had 11 relapsed/refractory and 15 treatment-naive patients; some 17 were IGHV unmutated. Partial responses were observed in approximately 24 patients and complete responses in 2; after a median follow-up of around 68 months, remission was maintained in 15 or so patients and progression was observed in approximately 12. Samples at response were collected after a median of about 13 months of treatment, with a range of about 6 to 36 months. Samples averaged approximately 260,000 productive templates and just under 95,000 productive rearrangements. Of the approximately 90 participants in the trial, 26 had longitudinal samples available. Cryopreserved peripheral blood mononuclear cells were collected before treatment, at response, and at either disease progression or sustained remission. Every remission and progressive disease sample was obtained while ibrutinib was still being received by the patients. Overall results and qualifications from the work: At ibrutinib response clonality went up, during sustained remission it held steady, and at progression it dropped back toward baseline. Public clonotypes were rare and either contracted or stayed stable during treatment, and the rise in clonality at ibrutinib response reflected the expansion of private clonotypes. At baseline, clonality was higher than in age-matched healthy donors and showed a strong correlation with circulating CD8+ T-cell counts. Sampling times were not matched between sustained-remission and progressing patients, and lymph node repertoires were not studied.

The time point label, read with the paper, signifies: around 25 months on ibrutinib. Roughly 2 micrograms of genomic DNA were extracted from cryopreserved PBMCs for TCR beta library preparation. High-throughput TCR beta sequencing was performed on longitudinal blood samples from CLL patients receiving ibrutinib monotherapy. The patients were enrolled in a single-center, open-label phase 2 trial of ibrutinib monotherapy. Relative to germline, V is 3 bases shorter and J is 4 bases shorter, with 14 bases between their ends. Based on the germline V gene, the CDR1 and CDR2 sequences are SGHRS and YFSETQ. Its CDR3 holds 15 amino acids, cysteine through phenylalanine. The kept DNA is CDR3 alone, 45 bases in frame from the first base. In regard to this clone: Which antigen it targets is not known. One base away there is no much larger clone; base qualities are not given.

A MiSeq instrument was used for deep resolution sequencing, which targeted depths ranging from 1 in 1 million up to 1 in 200,000 T cells, with coverage averaging 10x for each clonotype. The immunoSEQ hsTCRB Kit was used to generate TCR beta libraries. On the study's bioinformatics: ImmunoSEQ Data Assistant and ImmunoSEQ Analyzer were used for data analysis, and V, D and J genes were assigned according to IMGT definitions. Clonality was computed as one minus normalized Shannon entropy of productive rearrangement frequencies, ranging from 0 to 1. Only overrepresented clonotypes making up at least 0.05% of each patient's repertoire were included in the public clonotype analysis. Some 13 age-matched healthy donor repertoires from immuneACCESS served as clonality controls. The clones in this table, taken by TCRdb from immuneACCESS, are in-frame only. Not every clone is retained; where verified, under half of the shortfall comes from an unresolved V gene, and the cause of the rest is unknown. The D gene and trimming were derived from the DNA, and the V and J assignments and clone size from that table. The sample table contains about 130,000 clones; only one count was recorded for approximately 83% of them. The ten biggest clones cover approximately 2% of the sample.

This specimen consisted of PBMCs, obtained after 24 months of ibrutinib treatment. The V gene is TRBV5-1 and the J gene is TRBJ1-3; the D gene is possibly TRBD1, with 5 bases matching. The receptor was isolated from a human donor with chronic lymphocytic leukemia. The CDR3 sequence is CASSSMGVAGNTIYF. Read as DNA, the sequence is TGCGCCAGCAGCTCCATGGGGGTAGCGGGAAACACCATATATTTT.